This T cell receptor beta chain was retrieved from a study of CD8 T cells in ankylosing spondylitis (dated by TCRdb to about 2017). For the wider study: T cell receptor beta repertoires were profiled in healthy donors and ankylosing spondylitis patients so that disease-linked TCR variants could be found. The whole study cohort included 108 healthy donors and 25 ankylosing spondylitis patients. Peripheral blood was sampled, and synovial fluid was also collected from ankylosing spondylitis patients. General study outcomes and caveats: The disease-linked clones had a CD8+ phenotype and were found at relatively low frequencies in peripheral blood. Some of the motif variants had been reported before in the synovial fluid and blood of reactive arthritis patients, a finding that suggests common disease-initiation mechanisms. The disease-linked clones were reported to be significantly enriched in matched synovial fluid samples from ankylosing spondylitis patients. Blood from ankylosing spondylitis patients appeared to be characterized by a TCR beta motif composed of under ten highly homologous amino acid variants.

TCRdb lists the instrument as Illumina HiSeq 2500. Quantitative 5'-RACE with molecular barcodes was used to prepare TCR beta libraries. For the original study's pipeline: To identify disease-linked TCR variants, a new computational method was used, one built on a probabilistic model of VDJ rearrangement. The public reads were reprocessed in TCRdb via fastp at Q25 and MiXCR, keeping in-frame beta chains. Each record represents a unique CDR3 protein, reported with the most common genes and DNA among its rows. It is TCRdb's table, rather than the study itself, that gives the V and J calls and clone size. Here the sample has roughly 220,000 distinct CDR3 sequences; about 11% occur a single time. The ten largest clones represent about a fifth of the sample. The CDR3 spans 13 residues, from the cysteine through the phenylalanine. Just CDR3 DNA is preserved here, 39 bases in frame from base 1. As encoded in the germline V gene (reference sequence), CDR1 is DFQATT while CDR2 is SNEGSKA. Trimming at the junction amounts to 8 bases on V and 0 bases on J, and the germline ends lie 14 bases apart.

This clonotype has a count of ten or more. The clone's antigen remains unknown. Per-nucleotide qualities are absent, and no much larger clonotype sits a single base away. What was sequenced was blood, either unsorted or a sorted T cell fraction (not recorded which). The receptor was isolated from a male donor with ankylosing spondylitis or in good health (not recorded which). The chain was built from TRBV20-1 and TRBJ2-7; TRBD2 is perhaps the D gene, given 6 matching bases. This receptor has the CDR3 CSSGTPNSYEQYF. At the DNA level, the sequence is TGCAGTTCCGGGACTCCTAACTCCTACGAGCAGTACTTC.